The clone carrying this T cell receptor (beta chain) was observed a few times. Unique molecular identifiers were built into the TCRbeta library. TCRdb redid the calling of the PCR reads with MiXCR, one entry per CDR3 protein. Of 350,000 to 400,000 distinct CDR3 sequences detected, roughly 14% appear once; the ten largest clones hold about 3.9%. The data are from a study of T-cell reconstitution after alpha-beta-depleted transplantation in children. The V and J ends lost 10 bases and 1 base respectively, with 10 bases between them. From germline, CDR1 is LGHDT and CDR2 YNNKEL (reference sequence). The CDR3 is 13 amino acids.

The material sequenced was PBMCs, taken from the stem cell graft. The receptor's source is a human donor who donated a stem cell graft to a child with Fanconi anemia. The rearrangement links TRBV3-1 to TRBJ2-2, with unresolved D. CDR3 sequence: CATSAMNTGELFF. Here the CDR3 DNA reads TGTGCCACCTCGGCCATGAACACCGGGGAGCTGTTTTTT. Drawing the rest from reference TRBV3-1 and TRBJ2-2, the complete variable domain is DTAVSQTPKYLVTQMGNDKSIKCEQNLGHDTMYWYKQDSKKFLKIMFSYNNKELIINETVPNRFSPKSPDKAHLNLHINSLELGDSAVYFCATSAMNTGELFFGEGSRLTVL.